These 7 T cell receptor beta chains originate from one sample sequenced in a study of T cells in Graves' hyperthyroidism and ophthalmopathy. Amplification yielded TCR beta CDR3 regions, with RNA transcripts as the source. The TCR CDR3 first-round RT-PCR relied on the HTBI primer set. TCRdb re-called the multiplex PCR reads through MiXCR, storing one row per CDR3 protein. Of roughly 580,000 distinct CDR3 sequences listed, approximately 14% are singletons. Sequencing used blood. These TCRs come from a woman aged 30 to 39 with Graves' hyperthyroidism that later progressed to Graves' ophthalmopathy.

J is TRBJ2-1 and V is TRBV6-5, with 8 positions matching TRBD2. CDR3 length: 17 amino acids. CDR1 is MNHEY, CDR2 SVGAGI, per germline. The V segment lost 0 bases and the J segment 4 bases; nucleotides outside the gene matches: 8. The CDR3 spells CASSYSNSGDDYNEQFF. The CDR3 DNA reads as TGTGCCAGCAGTTACTCTAATAGCGGGGATGATTACAATGAGCAGTTCTTC.

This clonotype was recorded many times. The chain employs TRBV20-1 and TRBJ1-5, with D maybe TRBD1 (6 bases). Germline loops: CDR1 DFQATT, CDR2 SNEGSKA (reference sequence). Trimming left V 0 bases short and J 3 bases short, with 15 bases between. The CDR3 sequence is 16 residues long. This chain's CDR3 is CSAREGGRGNNQPQHF. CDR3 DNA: TGCAGTGCTAGAGAAGGGGGGCGCGGGAACAATCAGCCCCAGCATTTT.

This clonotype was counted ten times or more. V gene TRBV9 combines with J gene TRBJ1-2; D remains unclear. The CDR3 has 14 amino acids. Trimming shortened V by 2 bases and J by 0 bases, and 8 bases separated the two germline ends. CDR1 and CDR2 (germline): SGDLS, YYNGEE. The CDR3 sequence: CASSVDASNYGYTF. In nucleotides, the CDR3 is TGTGCCAGCAGCGTGGACGCCTCTAACTATGGCTACACCTTC.

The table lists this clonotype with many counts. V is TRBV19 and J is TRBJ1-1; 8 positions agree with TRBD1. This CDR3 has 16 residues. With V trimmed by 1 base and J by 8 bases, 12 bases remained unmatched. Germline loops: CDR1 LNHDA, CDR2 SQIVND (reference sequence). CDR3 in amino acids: CASSIGAGRGRAEAFF. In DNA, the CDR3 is TGTGCCAGTAGTATAGGCGCTGGCAGGGGGCGCGCGGAAGCTTTCTTT.

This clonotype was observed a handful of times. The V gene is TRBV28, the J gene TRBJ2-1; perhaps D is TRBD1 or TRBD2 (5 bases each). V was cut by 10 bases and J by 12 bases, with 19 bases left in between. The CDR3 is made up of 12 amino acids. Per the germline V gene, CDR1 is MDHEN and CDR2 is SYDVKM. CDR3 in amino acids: CATKGEFGGQFF. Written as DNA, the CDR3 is TGTGCCACCAAAGGGGAGTTTGGGGGGCAGTTCTTC.

The CDR3 bases are TGTGCCAGTAGTCCATCGACAGCGTTCGGATACGAGCAGTACTTC. This codes for CASSPSTAFGYEQYF. This chain uses TRBV19 with TRBJ2-7; a weak D match, TRBD1 (5 bases). The CDR3 extends over 15 amino acids. V shed 5 bases and J shed 4 bases, with 18 bases lying between them. Germline CDR1 reads LNHDA; CDR2 reads SQIVND (reference sequence).

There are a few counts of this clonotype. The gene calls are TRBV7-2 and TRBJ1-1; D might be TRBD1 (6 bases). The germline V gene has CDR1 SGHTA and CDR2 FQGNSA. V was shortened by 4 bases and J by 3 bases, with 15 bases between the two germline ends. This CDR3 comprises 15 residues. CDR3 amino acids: CASSSPQGIHTEAFF. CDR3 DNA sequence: TGTGCCAGCAGCTCTCCCCAGGGGATTCACACTGAAGCTTTCTTT.